One and the same sample provided the 10 T cell receptor beta chains below, sequenced in a study of blood T cell repertoires in COVID-19. Some clones are missing from TCRdb's copy, which holds only in-frame ones; the method was immunoSEQ multiplex PCR. The sample lists roughly 140,000 clones; roughly four fifths were seen once. The sequencing input was peripheral blood. Receptors were obtained from a woman older than 75 with acute or convalescent COVID-19.

The J gene is TRBJ1-2, the V gene TRBV2; 8 nucleotides agree with TRBD1. Per the germline V gene, CDR1 is SNHLY and CDR2 is FYNNEI. There are 14 residues in the CDR3. Trimming at V came to 6 bases and at J to 4 bases, leaving 7 bases not matched to a gene. In DNA, the CDR3 is TGTGCCAGCAGCCCCTTGGGACAGGCCTATGGCTACACCTTC. Translating gives CASSPLGQAYGYTF.

The CDR3 loop is CASSRGTGGTDTQYF. CDR3 in DNA: TGTGCCAGCTCACGGGGGACAGGGGGCACAGATACGCAGTATTTT. The rearrangement uses TRBV18 and TRBJ2-3; 10 bases line up with TRBD1. The CDR3 extends over 15 amino acids. After removal of 4 bases from V and 1 base from J, the junction contained 2 bases not matched to a gene. CDR1 and CDR2 from the germline V gene are KGHSH and LQKENI.

V and J are TRBV5-1 and TRBJ1-1; 10 nucleotides align to TRBD1. The CDR3 length is 15 residues. V shed 2 bases and J 4 bases; nucleotides not matched to a gene: 5. Germline CDR1 is SGHRS and CDR2 is YFSETQ. CDR3 amino acids: CASSLEGTGVTEAFF. The CDR3 DNA reads TGCGCCAGCAGCTTAGAAGGGACAGGGGTCACTGAAGCTTTCTTT.

This clone has at least ten counts. For the CDR3, the DNA is TGTGCCAGCAGCCAAGGTGGGACAAAAAATTCACCCCTCCACTTT. Translation: CASSQGGTKNSPLHF. The V call is TRBV4-2, the J call TRBJ1-6; a weak D match, TRBD1 (6 bases). The CDR3 is 15 residues long. CDR1 is LGHNA and CDR2 is YNFKEQ in the germline V gene. Between the trimmed V and J ends, which lost 1 base and 7 bases, there was a span of 11 bases.

This clone occurred many times. The gene calls are TRBV7-2 and TRBJ2-1; D is possibly TRBD2 (6 bases). Germline CDR1 SGHTA, CDR2 FQGNSA. The V and J ends lost 4 bases and 5 bases respectively, with 9 bases between them. The CDR3 runs to 13 residues. CDR3 sequence: CASSWTNHNEQFF. In nucleotides, the CDR3 is TGTGCCAGCAGCTGGACTAATCACAATGAGCAGTTCTTC.

This chain uses TRBV7-9 with TRBJ1-1; TRBD1 might be the D (5 bases). Trimming pared 2 bases from V and 1 base from J, leaving 11 bases between. Germline lookup yields CDR1 SEHNR and CDR2 FQNEAQ (reference sequence). This CDR3 region has 15 residues. CDR3 bases: TGTGCCAGCAGCTTAAGGGGACTGCGGAACACTGAAGCTTTCTTT. Amino acids: CASSLRGLRNTEAFF.

This clone was observed a handful of times. This chain joins TRBV15 and TRBJ2-1; tentative D call: TRBD1 (5 bases). The CDR3 is 13 residues long. The V end lost 0 bases, the J end lost 5 bases, and 5 bases lay between the germline ends. The germline CDR1 and CDR2 sequences are LNHNV and YYDKDF (reference sequence). The DNA for the CDR3 is TGTGCCACCAGCAGAGACAGGGACAATGAGCAGTTCTTC. Protein sequence: CATSRDRDNEQFF.

Worth noting for this clone: The identical CDR3 is also encoded by other nucleotide sequences in the sample. This sequence joins TRBV3-1 (or the pseudogene TRBV3-2) and TRBJ2-2; the D is unclear. Trimming removed 3 bases from V and 5 bases from J, with 4 bases in between. This CDR3 has 12 amino acids. Per germline, CDR1 LGHDT and CDR2 YNNKEL (reference sequence). The CDR3 DNA follows: TGTGCCAGCAGCCAGAGTACCGGGGAGCTGTTTTTT. Translated, it gives CASSQSTGELFF.

The CDR3 spells CASSIGLAGEDEQYF. The CDR3 DNA sequence: TGTGCCAGCAGCATAGGACTAGCAGGGGAGGACGAGCAGTACTTC. This rearrangement joins TRBV9 to TRBJ2-7; 8 bases match TRBD2. V gave up 4 bases and J gave up 5 bases; unmatched junction bases: 11. The germline V gene encodes CDR1 SGDLS and CDR2 YYNGEE. This CDR3 is 15 amino acids long.

The chain couples TRBV19 to TRBJ1-4, with TRBD1 as a possible D gene (6 bases). The germline V and J ends were trimmed by 3 bases and 7 bases, with 12 bases remaining between them. This CDR3 comprises 14 residues. Germline CDR1 and CDR2: LNHDA and SQIVND (reference sequence). The CDR3 sequence: CASSIGRTVEKLFF. The CDR3 DNA sequence: TGTGCCAGTAGTATTGGTAGGACAGTTGAAAAACTGTTTTTT.